This T cell receptor (beta chain) was documented in a study of shared clonotypes between healthy human individuals. Turning to the study itself: Donor composition was a couple of women and three men, aged 18 to 49. Notes on the study in general: Investigators expected sequencing depth to affect clonotype sharing among donors. Few donors limited the genetic and exposure-history diversity represented.

On this clone: Its antigen is undetermined.

V was cut by 4 bases and J by 14 bases, with 11 bases left in between. The CDR3 totals 11 residues. In germline, CDR1 is MDHEN, CDR2 SYDVKM. Sequenced by immunoSEQ multiplex PCR; TCRdb stores in-frame clones only, minus some. The table has around 500,000 clones, 76% seen once. There were only Caucasian adults among the donors, and all lived in Nashville, Tennessee. This sequence was found in a woman in her 40s in good health. Some clones in this sample may be carry-over from other donors' samples. V usage is TRBV28 and J usage is TRBJ1-4; unclear D gene. Sequenced sample: PBMCs. The CDR3 spells CASSSRSRLFF. CDR3 in DNA: TGTGCCAGCAGTTCACGTTCAAGGCTGTTTTTT.